The 30 T cell receptor beta chains below come from one sample, sequenced in a study of blood T cell dynamics during melanoma immunotherapy. TCRdb's copy holds only in-frame clones and misses some; the assay was immunoSEQ multiplex PCR. There are nearly 25,000 clones in the sample; around 88% occur only once, and around 4.2% lies in the top ten. Time point of the sample: pre-treatment baseline. The sample in question was blood, obtained from a patient treated with checkpoint blockade. Receptor source: a human donor with melanoma.

The V call is TRBV19, the J call TRBJ1-5; a possible D gene is TRBD1 (6 bases). From germline, CDR1 is LNHDA and CDR2 SQIVND (reference sequence). This CDR3 comprises 14 residues. V dropped 6 bases and J dropped 3 bases, with 12 bases sitting between them. In DNA, the CDR3 is TGTGCCAGTAGACCAACAGGGATCAATCAGCCCCAGCATTTT. Its protein is CASRPTGINQPQHF.

The V call is TRBV11-2, the J call TRBJ1-2; D gene ambiguous. This CDR3 is built from 11 residues. Trimming took 3 bases from V and 8 from J, leaving 7 bases between them. Germline CDR1 and CDR2: SGHAT and FQNNGV. CDR3 loop: CASSFPKGYTF. DNA of the CDR3: TGTGCCAGCAGCTTCCCTAAGGGCTACACCTTC.

The chain recombines TRBV7-9 with TRBJ2-7; D is undetermined. CDR1 and CDR2 from the germline V gene are SEHNR and FQNEAQ (reference sequence). The V end lost 5 bases, the J end lost 6 bases, and 8 bases lay between the germline ends. The CDR3 consists of 11 residues. The CDR3 nucleotides read TGTGCCAGCAGCCCCCTCATCGAGCAGTACTTC. Residues: CASSPLIEQYF.

This clone came up once. V gene TRBV6-5 combines with J gene TRBJ2-1, with 7 bases identical to TRBD2. The CDR3 covers 14 residues. J gave up 6 bases and V 5 bases, and 7 bases lay outside the gene matches. Germline V gene lookup returns CDR1 MNHEY and CDR2 SVGAGI. CDR3 residues: CASSGRESSNEQFF. The DNA of the CDR3 is TGTGCCAGCAGTGGGCGGGAGAGCTCCAATGAGCAGTTCTTC.

The chain couples TRBV19 to TRBJ1-1, with a possible D match to TRBD1 (6 bases). The CDR3 loop spans 15 amino acids. Germline CDR1 reads LNHDA; CDR2 reads SQIVND (reference sequence). V lost 3 bases and J 0 bases, leaving 11 bases between the germline ends. CDR3 nucleotide sequence: TGTGCCAGTAGTATCGCAGGGGTTATGAACACTGAAGCTTTCTTT. Amino acid sequence: CASSIAGVMNTEAFF.

The chain carries TRBV7-2 and TRBJ1-1; TRBD1 might be the D (6 bases). Germline V gene lookup returns CDR1 SGHTA and CDR2 FQGNSA. This CDR3 region has 15 residues. Trimming shortened V by 5 bases and J by 2 bases, and 15 bases separated the two germline ends. The CDR3 sequence: CASSLSWGGNTEAFF. CDR3 sequence (DNA): TGTGCCAGCAGCCTATCGTGGGGGGGCAACACTGAAGCTTTCTTT.

This clone occurred a few times. This chain joins TRBV19 and TRBJ2-7; the match to TRBD1 covers 7 bases. This CDR3 is 15 amino acids long. Germline values: CDR1 LNHDA, CDR2 SQIVND (reference sequence). J gave up 3 bases and V 6 bases, and 11 bases lay outside the gene matches. CDR3 nucleotides: TGTGCCAGTAGATCCGCAGAAGGGACAGTCTACGAGCAGTACTTC. Amino acid sequence: CASRSAEGTVYEQYF.

The V call is TRBV2, the J call TRBJ1-4; D is unresolved. The CDR3 is 14 residues long. The V gene's germline CDR1 is SNHLY and CDR2 FYNNEI. V was cut by 3 bases and J by 8 bases, with 13 bases left in between. This CDR3 reads CASSEVAGGEKLFF. The CDR3, as DNA: TGTGCCAGCAGTGAGGTGGCGGGCGGGGAAAAACTGTTTTTT.

This clone occurred once. The chain has TRBV7-8 and TRBJ2-5; D is possibly TRBD1 (5 bases). The CDR3 extends over 14 amino acids. Germline CDR1 reads SGHVS; CDR2 reads FQNEAQ. V shed 5 bases and J shed 5 bases, with 15 bases lying between them. The CDR3 loop reads CASSLPSQGETQYF. CDR3 DNA: TGTGCCAGCAGCCTGCCTTCCCAGGGCGAGACCCAGTACTTC.

The V call is TRBV6-4, the J call TRBJ2-1; 7 bases agree with TRBD2. The V and J ends lost 0 bases and 3 bases, in that order; junction bases with no gene match: 2. This CDR3 is 15 amino acids long. The germline gives CDR1 MRHNA, CDR2 SNTAGT. CDR3 protein: CASSDSGGGYNEQFF. In DNA form, the CDR3 reads TGTGCCAGCAGTGACTCGGGCGGGGGCTACAATGAGCAGTTCTTC.

The chain carries TRBV5-6 and TRBJ2-2, with D possibly matching TRBD2 (5 bases). Between the trimmed V and J ends, which lost 0 bases and 5 bases, there was a span of 11 bases. The length of the CDR3 is 15 residues. Germline V gene data show CDR1 as SGHDT and CDR2 as YYEEEE. In nucleotides, the CDR3 is TGTGCCAGCAGCTTGGCTGGACTTCCGACCGGGGAGCTGTTTTTT. It encodes CASSLAGLPTGELFF.

The V and J genes are TRBV19 and TRBJ2-7; 7 bases agree with TRBD2. The CDR3 has 12 amino acids. Germline lookup yields CDR1 LNHDA and CDR2 SQIVND (reference sequence). V lost 3 bases and J lost 8; bases outside the gene matches: 4. In DNA form, the CDR3 reads TGTGCCAGTAGTATTGAAGCGGGACAGCAGTACTTC. Protein: CASSIEAGQQYF.

This chain connects TRBV7-3 to TRBJ1-6; D unclear. Germline V gene data show CDR1 as SGHTA and CDR2 as FQGTGA. The CDR3 is 14 residues long. V lost 5 bases to trimming and J lost 8 bases, with 13 bases between them. In nucleotides, the CDR3 is TGTGCCAGCAGCCCCGGGCCGAGCCATTCACCCCTCCACTTT. Residues: CASSPGPSHSPLHF.

The chain joins TRBV25-1 to TRBJ1-1, with TRBD1 as a possible D gene (6 bases). V lost 6 bases and J lost 2, with 13 bases in between. Germline V gene sequence: CDR1 MGHDK, CDR2 SYGVNS. The CDR3 is 14 amino acids. In DNA form, the CDR3 reads TGTGCCAGCAGGGATCGGACAGTTAACACTGAAGCTTTCTTT. This encodes CASRDRTVNTEAFF.

The chain recombines TRBV5-1 with TRBJ2-7; D might be TRBD2 (6 bases). Germline values: CDR1 SGHRS, CDR2 YFSETQ. The germline V and J ends were trimmed by 0 bases and 2 bases, with 15 bases remaining between them. CDR3 length: 16 amino acids. The CDR3 protein is CASSLVASARTYEQYF. The CDR3 DNA reads TGCGCCAGCAGCTTGGTAGCTAGCGCTCGTACCTACGAGCAGTACTTC. The complete variable domain, with remaining parts taken from reference TRBV5-1 and TRBJ2-7, reads KAGVTQTPRYLIKTRGQQVTLSCSPISGHRSVSWYQQTPGQGLQFLFEYFSETQRNKGNFPGRFSGRQFSNSRSEMNVSTLELGDSALYLCASSLVASARTYEQYFGPGTRLTVT.

The chain couples TRBV11-3 to TRBJ2-3; 9 bases line up with TRBD1. Germline assignment: CDR1 SGHNT and CDR2 YENEEA. J lost 3 bases, V lost 1 base, and 5 bases had no gene match. The CDR3 extends over 16 amino acids. CDR3 loop: CASSLAGTGITDTQYF. The CDR3, as DNA: TGTGCCAGCAGCTTAGCAGGGACAGGGATTACAGATACGCAGTATTTT.

V usage is TRBV28 and J usage is TRBJ2-5, with D possibly being TRBD2 (6 bases). The CDR3 consists of 15 residues. CDR1 and CDR2 from the germline V gene are MDHEN and SYDVKM. V lost 2 bases and J lost 2, with 12 bases in between. As DNA, the CDR3 is TGTGCCAGCAGTTTACCCCGCGGGATTCAAGAGACCCAGTACTTC. It encodes CASSLPRGIQETQYF.

The chain joins TRBV28 to TRBJ2-7; 12 bases map to TRBD2. There are 14 residues in the CDR3. Per germline, CDR1 MDHEN and CDR2 SYDVKM. Trimming at V came to 7 bases and at J to 4 bases, leaving 5 bases not matched to a gene. The CDR3 region has the DNA TGTGCCAGCATTAGGACTAGCGGGGCTTACGAGCAGTACTTC. Translation: CASIRTSGAYEQYF.

The rearrangement links TRBV5-4 to TRBJ2-7, with 11 bases matching TRBD1. CDR1 and CDR2 from the germline V gene are SGHNT and YYREEE (reference sequence). V lost 9 bases to trimming and J lost 7 bases; unmatched junction nucleotides: 6. The CDR3 has 12 residues. CDR3 nucleotide sequence: TGTGCCAACCCGGGACAGGGGGGAGAGCAGTACTTC. This gives the protein CANPGQGGEQYF.

The genes are TRBV27 and TRBJ1-1; possible D gene TRBD1, 6 bases. Germline loops: CDR1 MNHEY, CDR2 SMNVEV (reference sequence). The ends were cut back, 5 bases at V and 3 bases at J, with 13 bases in the middle. The CDR3 loop spans 14 amino acids. In DNA form, the CDR3 reads TGTGCCAGCAGTACTCAGGGGTGGGACACTGAAGCTTTCTTT. Translated: CASSTQGWDTEAFF.

This clone was seen a handful of times. This rearrangement joins TRBV7-9 to TRBJ1-5; D perhaps matches TRBD1 (5 bases). Germline values: CDR1 SEHNR, CDR2 FQNEAQ (reference sequence). The V end lost 5 bases, the J end lost 10 bases, and 12 bases lay between the germline ends. CDR3 size: 12 residues. CDR3 region: CASSPGGKPQHF. CDR3 coding DNA: TGTGCCAGCAGCCCCGGGGGGAAACCCCAGCATTTT.

The V gene is TRBV7-7, the J gene TRBJ2-3; 8 bases line up with TRBD1. Germline CDR1 is SSHAT and CDR2 is FNYEAQ (reference sequence). CDR3 size: 14 residues. Trimming at V came to 2 bases and at J to 4 bases, leaving 2 bases not matched to a gene. CDR3 bases: TGTGCCAGCAGCTTACGACAGGGGCCAGATACGCAGTATTTT. Protein sequence: CASSLRQGPDTQYF.

This chain uses TRBV5-1 with TRBJ2-7; 8 bases agree with TRBD1. Germline CDR1 SGHRS, CDR2 YFSETQ. Trimming at V came to 4 bases and at J to 1 base, leaving 4 bases not matched to a gene. CDR3 size: 14 residues. The CDR3 bases are TGCGCCAGCAGCCGGGACAGGCGGTCCTACGAGCAGTACTTC. As protein: CASSRDRRSYEQYF.

The chain carries TRBV5-8 and TRBJ2-6; D assignment may be TRBD1 or TRBD2 (6 bases each). In germline, CDR1 is SGHTS, CDR2 YDEGEE. There are 16 residues in the CDR3. The ends were cut back, 2 bases at V and 2 bases at J, with 11 bases in the middle. The CDR3 spells CASSFRGAAGANVLTF. CDR3 nucleotide sequence: TGTGCCAGCAGCTTTAGGGGGGCGGCTGGGGCCAACGTCCTGACTTTC.

The rearrangement uses TRBV11-3 and TRBJ2-2, with a tentative D call TRBD2 (5 bases). Germline assignment: CDR1 SGHNT and CDR2 YENEEA. CDR3 length: 14 residues. V lost 8 bases, J lost 4 bases, and 14 bases lay in between. CDR3 sequence (DNA): TGTGCCAGCTGCGACGGGGTGGGCACCGGGGAGCTGTTTTTT. Its translation: CASCDGVGTGELFF.

The rearrangement links TRBV18 to TRBJ2-7; the D is unclear. The germline V and J ends were trimmed by 4 bases and 0 bases, with 7 bases remaining between them. CDR3 size: 13 residues. Germline CDR1 reads KGHSH; CDR2 reads LQKENI. CDR3 sequence: CASSLEISYEQYF. In DNA form, the CDR3 reads TGTGCCAGCTCACTCGAGATCTCCTACGAGCAGTACTTC.

The chain employs TRBV4-1 and TRBJ2-3, with a possible D match to TRBD1 (5 bases). There are 16 residues in the CDR3. Trimming stripped 0 bases from V and 0 bases from J, with 10 bases between. Per the germline V gene, CDR1 is MGHRA and CDR2 is YSYEKL. CDR3 DNA: TGCGCCAGCAGCCAAGAAGGGGTGTCTAGCACAGATACGCAGTATTTT. Encoded protein: CASSQEGVSSTDTQYF.

The chain carries TRBV7-3 and TRBJ2-6, with D hard to call. Per germline, CDR1 SGHTA and CDR2 FQGTGA. This CDR3 spans 16 amino acids. Trimming left V 5 bases short and J 0 bases short, with 11 bases between. Here the CDR3 DNA reads TGTGCCAGCAGCCCGAGTAGAGTCTCTGGGGCCAACGTCCTGACTTTC. Its translation: CASSPSRVSGANVLTF.

In this sample, this clone turned up once. CDR3 sequence (DNA): TGTGCCAGTAGTATAGTAGGACTTGGGGGCTACACCTTC. This translates into CASSIVGLGGYTF. This chain uses TRBV19 with TRBJ1-2; D gene ambiguous. This CDR3 spans 13 amino acids. Per germline, CDR1 LNHDA and CDR2 SQIVND (reference sequence). The V end lost 1 base, the J end lost 8 bases, and 11 bases lay between the germline ends.

This chain uses TRBV27 with TRBJ2-1; D perhaps matches TRBD2 (6 bases). Between the trimmed V and J ends, which lost 2 bases and 3 bases, there was a span of 17 bases. The CDR3 totals 17 residues. CDR1 and CDR2 (germline): MNHEY, SMNVEV (reference sequence). The CDR3 is CASSLKASVIGYNEQFF. The CDR3 bases are TGTGCCAGCAGTTTAAAGGCTAGCGTGATTGGCTACAATGAGCAGTTCTTC.